This TCR beta chain was observed in a study of blood T cell repertoires in COVID-19. The overall study: Samples representing acute and convalescent COVID-19 were sourced from the United States, Italy and Spain.

Residents of about two dozen US areas, aged roughly 18 to 89 years, made up the participants. Allocation to cohorts depended on clinical history reported by the participants. Germline V gene sequence: CDR1 SQVTM, CDR2 ANQGSEA. Trimming removed 4 bases at V and 8 bases at J, with 17 bases between. There are 13 residues in the CDR3. Produced via immunoSEQ multiplex PCR; TCRdb's table is partial and in-frame only. The table has fewer than 300,000 clones, 80% to 95% seen once; the top ten hold around 1.1%. This chain connects TRBV29-1 to TRBJ1-1; D perhaps matches TRBD1 (6 bases). Source material: PBMCs or T cells enriched from blood (not recorded which). The clonotype originates from a woman aged 25 to 39 who had recovered from COVID-19. CDR3 protein: CSVGGGGRFEAFF. CDR3 DNA: TGCAGCGTTGGAGGGGGTGGGCGATTCGAAGCTTTCTTT.